This T cell receptor beta chain was documented in a study of T cells in localized non-small cell lung cancer. Concerning this clone: Its antigen is unknown.

Sequencing used immunoSEQ multiplex PCR; TCRdb keeps in-frame clones, though not all of them. The table shows about 52,000 clones, with around nine tenths occurring only once. Study results and caveats: Higher blood T cell density tracked longer overall survival. Only one tumor region was sequenced, so heterogeneity remains possible. Appearance in adjacent lung was seen for a median 57 of the top 100 tumor clones.

The starting material was PBMCs, obtained before any cancer treatment. The receptor was derived from a female donor with stage II lung adenocarcinoma.

In DNA, the CDR3 is TGTGCCAGCAGCTTGGCCTCCCCAGGGGGCTTAGCTAACTATGGCTACACCTTC. Its translation: CASSLASPGGLANYGYTF. The chain combines TRBV5-4 with TRBJ1-2, with 8 positions matching TRBD1. This CDR3 comprises 18 residues. Per germline, CDR1 SGHNT and CDR2 YYREEE (reference sequence). The trim removed 0 bases at V and 0 bases at J, leaving 10 bases unmatched.